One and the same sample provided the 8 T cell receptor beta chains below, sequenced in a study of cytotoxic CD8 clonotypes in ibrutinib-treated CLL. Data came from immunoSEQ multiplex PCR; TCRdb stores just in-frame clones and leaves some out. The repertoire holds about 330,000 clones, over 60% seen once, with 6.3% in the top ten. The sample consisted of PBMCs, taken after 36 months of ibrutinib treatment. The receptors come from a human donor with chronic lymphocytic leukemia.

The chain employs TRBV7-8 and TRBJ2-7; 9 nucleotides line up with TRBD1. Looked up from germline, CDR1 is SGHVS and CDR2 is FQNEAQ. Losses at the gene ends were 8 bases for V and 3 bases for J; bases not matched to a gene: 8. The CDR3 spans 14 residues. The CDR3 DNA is TGTGCCAGCGGGGACAGGGTGGGGCACTACGAGCAGTACTTC. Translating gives CASGDRVGHYEQYF.

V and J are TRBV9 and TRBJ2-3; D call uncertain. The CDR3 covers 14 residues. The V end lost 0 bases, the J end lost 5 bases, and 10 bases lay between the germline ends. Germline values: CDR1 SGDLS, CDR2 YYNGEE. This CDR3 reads CASSVGLPEDTQYF. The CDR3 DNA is TGTGCCAGCAGCGTAGGATTACCTGAAGATACGCAGTATTTT.

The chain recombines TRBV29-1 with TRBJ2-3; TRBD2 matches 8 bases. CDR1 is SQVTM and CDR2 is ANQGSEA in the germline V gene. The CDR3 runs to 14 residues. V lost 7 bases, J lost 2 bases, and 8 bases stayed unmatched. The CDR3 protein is CSAEGGRSTDTQYF. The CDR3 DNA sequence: TGCAGCGCCGAGGGCGGGAGGTCCACAGATACGCAGTATTTT.

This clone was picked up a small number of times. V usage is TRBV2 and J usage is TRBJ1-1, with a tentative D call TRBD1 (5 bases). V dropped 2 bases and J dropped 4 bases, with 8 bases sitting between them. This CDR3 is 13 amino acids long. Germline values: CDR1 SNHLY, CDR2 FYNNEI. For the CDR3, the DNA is TGTGCCAGCAGTGAATCAGGGCCCACTGAAGCTTTCTTT. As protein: CASSESGPTEAFF.

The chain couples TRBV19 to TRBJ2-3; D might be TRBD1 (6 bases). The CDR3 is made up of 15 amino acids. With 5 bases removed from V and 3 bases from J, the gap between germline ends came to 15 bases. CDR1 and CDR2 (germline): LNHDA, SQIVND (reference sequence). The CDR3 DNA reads TGTGCCAGTAGTGTCCCTAGGGGGTCGACAGATACGCAGTATTTT. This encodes CASSVPRGSTDTQYF.

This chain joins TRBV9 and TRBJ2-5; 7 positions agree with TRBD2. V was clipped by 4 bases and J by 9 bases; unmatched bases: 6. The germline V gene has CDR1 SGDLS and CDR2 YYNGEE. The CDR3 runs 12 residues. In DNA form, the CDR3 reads TGTGCCAGCAGCCCCGGGGGGTGGGCCCAGTACTTC. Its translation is CASSPGGWAQYF. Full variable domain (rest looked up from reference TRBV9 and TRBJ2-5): DSGVTQTPKHLITATGQRVTLRCSPRSGDLSVYWYQQSLDQGLQFLIQYYNGEERAKGNILERFSAQQFPDLHSELNLSSLELGDSALYFCASSPGGWAQYFGPGTRLLVL.

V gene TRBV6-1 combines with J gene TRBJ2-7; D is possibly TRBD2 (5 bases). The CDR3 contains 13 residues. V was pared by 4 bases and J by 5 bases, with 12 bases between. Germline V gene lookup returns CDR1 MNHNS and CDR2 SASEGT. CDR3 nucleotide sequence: TGTGCCAGCAGTGTCGAGCGCGGGCACGAGCAGTACTTC. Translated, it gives CASSVERGHEQYF.

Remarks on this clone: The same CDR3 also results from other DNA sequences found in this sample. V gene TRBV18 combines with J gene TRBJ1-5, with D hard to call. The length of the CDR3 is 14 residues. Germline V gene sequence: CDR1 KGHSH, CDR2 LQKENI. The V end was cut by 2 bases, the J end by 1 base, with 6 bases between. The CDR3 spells CASSPGQSNQPQHF. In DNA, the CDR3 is TGTGCCAGCTCACCAGGTCAGAGCAATCAGCCCCAGCATTTT.